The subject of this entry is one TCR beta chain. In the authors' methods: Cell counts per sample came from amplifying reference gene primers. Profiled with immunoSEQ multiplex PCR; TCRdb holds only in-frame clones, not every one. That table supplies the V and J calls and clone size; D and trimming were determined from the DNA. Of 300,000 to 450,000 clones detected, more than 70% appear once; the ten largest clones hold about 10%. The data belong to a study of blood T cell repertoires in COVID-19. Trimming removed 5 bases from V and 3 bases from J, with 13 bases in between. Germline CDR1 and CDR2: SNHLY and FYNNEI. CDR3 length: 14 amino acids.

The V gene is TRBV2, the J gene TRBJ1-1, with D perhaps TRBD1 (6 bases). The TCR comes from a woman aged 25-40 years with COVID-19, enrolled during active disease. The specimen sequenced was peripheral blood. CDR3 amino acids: CASSTSRGHTEAFF. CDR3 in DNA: TGTGCCAGCAGTACAAGCAGGGGACACACTGAAGCTTTCTTT.